The present T cell receptor beta chain was sequenced within a study of blood T cell repertoires in COVID-19. Overall study context: The United States, Italy and Spain supplied acute and convalescent COVID-19 samples. From T cells, B-cell-depleted T cells, or PBMCs came the material, which was cDNA or gDNA.

The V gene's germline CDR1 is SGHRS and CDR2 YFSETQ. Losses at the gene ends were 3 bases for V and 8 bases for J; bases not matched to a gene: 9. This CDR3 is built from 15 residues. In the original processing: The assay estimated nucleated cells by amplifying reference gene primers. Sequenced by immunoSEQ multiplex PCR; TCRdb stores in-frame clones only, minus some. V, J and clone size were drawn from that table, and D and trimming were deduced from the DNA. The table records fewer than 250,000 clones, around 80% of them present only once. The source is a man in his sixties with acute or convalescent COVID-19. The specimen sequenced was peripheral blood. V gene TRBV5-1 combines with J gene TRBJ2-1; 9 bases match TRBD2. The CDR3 protein is CASSSGGTSIYEQFF. The CDR3 DNA follows: TGCGCCAGCAGCTCGGGCGGGACTAGCATCTATGAGCAGTTCTTC. The whole variable domain, filled in from reference TRBV5-1 and TRBJ2-1, reads KAGVTQTPRYLIKTRGQQVTLSCSPISGHRSVSWYQQTPGQGLQFLFEYFSETQRNKGNFPGRFSGRQFSNSRSEMNVSTLELGDSALYLCASSSGGTSIYEQFFGPGTRLTVL.